This T cell receptor beta chain derives from a study of cytomegalovirus exposure and HLA in healthy donors. Study context: The study placed around 80% of its approximately 400 genotyped donors in the Caucasian-associated ancestry cluster. Study-wide points: What TCR beta sequences reportedly achieved was accurate prediction of HLA-A and HLA-B alleles in most subjects. Later on, a genetic analysis was performed. It linked a missense variant in DCLRE1C with V- and J-gene trimming of TCR beta.

Use of 60 Vbeta and 13 Jbeta primers characterized the PCR. Measured with immunoSEQ multiplex PCR; TCRdb has only the in-frame clones, and not every one. The sample has roughly 100,000 clones; 65% to 80% are singletons. As for this clone: As yet, its antigen is unknown.

Germline CDR1 SGDLS, CDR2 YYNGEE. V trimming: 2 bases; J trimming: 2 bases; junction bases outside the gene matches: 1. The CDR3 is 14 amino acids. The receptor comes from a woman aged 45-60 years in good health and CMV-seropositive. The chain uses TRBV9 and TRBJ2-5, with 9 bases lining up with TRBD2. Sequenced material: PBMCs. The CDR3 bases are TGTGCCAGCAGCGTTCTAGCGGGACAAGAGACCCAGTACTTC. As protein: CASSVLAGQETQYF.